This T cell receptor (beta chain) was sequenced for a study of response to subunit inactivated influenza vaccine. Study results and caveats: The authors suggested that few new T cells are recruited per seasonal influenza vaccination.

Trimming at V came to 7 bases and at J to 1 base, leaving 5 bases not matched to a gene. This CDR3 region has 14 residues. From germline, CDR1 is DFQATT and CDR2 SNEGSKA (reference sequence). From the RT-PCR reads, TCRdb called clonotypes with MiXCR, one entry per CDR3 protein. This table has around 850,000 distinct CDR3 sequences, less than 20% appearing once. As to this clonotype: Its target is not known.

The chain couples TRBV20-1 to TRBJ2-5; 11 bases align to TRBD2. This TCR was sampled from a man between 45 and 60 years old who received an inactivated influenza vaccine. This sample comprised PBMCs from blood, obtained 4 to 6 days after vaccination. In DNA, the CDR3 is TGCAGTGGGTACCTAGCGGGGGGCCAAGAGACCCAGTACTTC. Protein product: CSGYLAGGQETQYF.